This TCR beta chain was documented in a study of cytomegalovirus exposure and HLA in healthy donors. This CDR3 has 13 residues. Germline V gene data show CDR1 as SGHRS and CDR2 as YFSETQ. Trimming took 4 bases from V and 0 from J, leaving 8 bases between them. Amplification used 60 Vbeta primers and 13 Jbeta primers. Assay used: immunoSEQ multiplex PCR; TCRdb lists only in-frame clones, some missing. The sample includes about 190,000 clones, 80% to 85% of them seen just once. A word on this clone: Its target is unknown.

The study, taken as a whole, reports: Roughly uniform depth of sequencing across donors was assumed in presence/absence analyses. There were 150 to 200 TCR beta chains listed as cytomegalovirus-associated.

This TCR derives from a woman younger than 30 in good health and CMV-seronegative. V gene TRBV5-1 combines with J gene TRBJ2-7, with D perhaps matching TRBD1 (5 bases). Sequencing was carried out using PBMCs. CDR3 sequence: CASSKDNSYEQYF. The CDR3 DNA is TGCGCCAGCAGCAAGGACAACTCCTACGAGCAGTACTTC. Based on the CDR3 plus reference TRBV5-1 and TRBJ2-7, the full variable domain is KAGVTQTPRYLIKTRGQQVTLSCSPISGHRSVSWYQQTPGQGLQFLFEYFSETQRNKGNFPGRFSGRQFSNSRSEMNVSTLELGDSALYLCASSKDNSYEQYFGPGTRLTVT.